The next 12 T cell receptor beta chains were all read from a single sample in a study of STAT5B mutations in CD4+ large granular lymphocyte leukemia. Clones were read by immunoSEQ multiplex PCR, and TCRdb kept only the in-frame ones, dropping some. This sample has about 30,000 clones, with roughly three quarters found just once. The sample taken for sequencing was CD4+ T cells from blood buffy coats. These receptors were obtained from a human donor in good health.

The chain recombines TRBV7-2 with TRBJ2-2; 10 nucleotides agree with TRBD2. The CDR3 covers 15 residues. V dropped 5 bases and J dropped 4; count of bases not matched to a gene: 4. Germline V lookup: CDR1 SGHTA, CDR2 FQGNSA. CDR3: CASSPSGGGTGELFF. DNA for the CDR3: TGTGCCAGCAGCCCCAGCGGGGGGGGCACCGGGGAGCTGTTTTTT.

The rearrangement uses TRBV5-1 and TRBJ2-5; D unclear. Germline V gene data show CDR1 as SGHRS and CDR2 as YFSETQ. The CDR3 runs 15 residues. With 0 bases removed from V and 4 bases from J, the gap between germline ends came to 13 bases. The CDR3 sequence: CASSLAGSHLETQYF. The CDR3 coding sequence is TGCGCCAGCAGCTTGGCGGGTAGTCACCTAGAGACCCAGTACTTC.

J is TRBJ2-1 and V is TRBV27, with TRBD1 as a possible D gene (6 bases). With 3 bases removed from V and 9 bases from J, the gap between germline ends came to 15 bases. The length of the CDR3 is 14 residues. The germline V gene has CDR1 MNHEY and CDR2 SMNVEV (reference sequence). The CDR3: CASSFGQWASEQFF. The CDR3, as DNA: TGTGCCAGCAGTTTCGGACAGTGGGCTAGTGAGCAGTTCTTC.

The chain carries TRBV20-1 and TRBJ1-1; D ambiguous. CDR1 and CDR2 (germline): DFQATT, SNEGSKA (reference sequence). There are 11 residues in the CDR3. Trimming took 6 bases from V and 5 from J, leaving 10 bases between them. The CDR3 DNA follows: TGCAGTGCCGGCCGGTGGACTGAAGCTTTCTTT. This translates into CSAGRWTEAFF.

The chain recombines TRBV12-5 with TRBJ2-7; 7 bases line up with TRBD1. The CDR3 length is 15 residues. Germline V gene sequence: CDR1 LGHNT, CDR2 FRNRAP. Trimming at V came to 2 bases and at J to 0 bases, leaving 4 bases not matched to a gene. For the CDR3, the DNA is TGTGCTAGTGGTTTGAGGGGGCGCAGCTCCTACGAGCAGTACTTC. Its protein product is CASGLRGRSSYEQYF.

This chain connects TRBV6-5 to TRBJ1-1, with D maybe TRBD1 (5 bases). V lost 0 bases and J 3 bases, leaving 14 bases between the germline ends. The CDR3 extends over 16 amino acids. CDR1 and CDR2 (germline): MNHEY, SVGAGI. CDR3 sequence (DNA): TGTGCCAGCAGTTACTCGCTTTGGAGAGGGGACACTGAAGCTTTCTTT. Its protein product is CASSYSLWRGDTEAFF.

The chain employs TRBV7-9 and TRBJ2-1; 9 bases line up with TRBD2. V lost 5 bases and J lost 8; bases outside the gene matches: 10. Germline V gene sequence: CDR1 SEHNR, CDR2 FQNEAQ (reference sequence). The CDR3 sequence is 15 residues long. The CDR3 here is CASSPQGLAGDEQFF. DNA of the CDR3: TGTGCCAGCAGCCCTCAGGGACTAGCTGGGGATGAGCAGTTCTTC.

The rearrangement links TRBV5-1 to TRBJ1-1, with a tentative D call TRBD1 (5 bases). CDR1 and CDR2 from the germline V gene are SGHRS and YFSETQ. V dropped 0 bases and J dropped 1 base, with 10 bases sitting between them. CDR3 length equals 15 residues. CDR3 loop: CASSLGAGGNTEAFF. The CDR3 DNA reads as TGCGCCAGCAGCTTGGGGGCGGGGGGGAACACTGAAGCTTTCTTT.

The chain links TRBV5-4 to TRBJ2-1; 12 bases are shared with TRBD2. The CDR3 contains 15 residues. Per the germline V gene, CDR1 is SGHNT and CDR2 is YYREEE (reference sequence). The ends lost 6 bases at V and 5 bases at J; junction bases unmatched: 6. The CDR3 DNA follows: TGTGCCAGCATCCTAGCGGGGGGGAGAAACAATGAGCAGTTCTTC. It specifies CASILAGGRNNEQFF.

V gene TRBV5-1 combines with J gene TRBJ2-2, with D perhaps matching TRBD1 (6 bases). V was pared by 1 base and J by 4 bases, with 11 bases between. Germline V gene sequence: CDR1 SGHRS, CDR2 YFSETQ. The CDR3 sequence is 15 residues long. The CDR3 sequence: CASSLKQGGTGELFF. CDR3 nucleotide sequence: TGCGCCAGCAGCTTGAAACAGGGTGGCACCGGGGAGCTGTTTTTT.

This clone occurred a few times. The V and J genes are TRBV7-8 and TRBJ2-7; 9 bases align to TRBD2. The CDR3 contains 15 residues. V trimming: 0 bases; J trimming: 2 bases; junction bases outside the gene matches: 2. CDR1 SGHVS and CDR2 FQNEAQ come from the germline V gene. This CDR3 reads CASSLAASGTYEQYF. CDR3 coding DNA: TGTGCCAGCAGCTTAGCGGCTAGCGGGACCTACGAGCAGTACTTC.

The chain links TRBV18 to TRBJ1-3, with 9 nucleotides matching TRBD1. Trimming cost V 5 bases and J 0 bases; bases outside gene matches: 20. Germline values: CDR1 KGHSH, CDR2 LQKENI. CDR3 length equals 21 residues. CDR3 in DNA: TGTGCCAGCTCATGGTATCCGGGACAGGGAAGTCCCAAGAGCTCTGGAAACACCATATATTTT. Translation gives CASSWYPGQGSPKSSGNTIYF.